This T cell receptor beta chain was recorded in a study of blood T cell repertoires in COVID-19. Turning to the study itself: The United States, Italy and Spain provided the acute and convalescent COVID-19 samples.

In the original workflow: The authors estimated nucleated cell counts from reference gene primer amplification. TCRdb's table, derived via immunoSEQ multiplex PCR, lists solely in-frame clones and lacks some. The DNA was the basis for D and trimming; V, J and clone size are from that table. The table includes fewer than 130,000 clones, more than 60% detected once. This CDR3 is built from 16 residues. CDR1 LGHDT and CDR2 YNNKEL come from the germline V gene (reference sequence). The ends were cut back, 5 bases at V and 4 bases at J, with 18 bases in the middle. The chain combines TRBV3-1 (or the pseudogene TRBV3-2) with TRBJ1-3, with D hard to call. The sequence came from an older man with active or convalescent COVID-19. Sample: peripheral blood. CDR3 in amino acids: CASSERRVLIGNTIYF. As DNA, the CDR3 is TGTGCCAGCAGCGAAAGGAGGGTTTTGATAGGAAACACCATATATTTT.